The 14 T cell receptor beta chains below all came from one sample that was sequenced in a study of T cell changes during pregnancy in multiple sclerosis. Profiled with immunoSEQ multiplex PCR; TCRdb holds only in-frame clones, not every one. The table records more than 75,000 clones, about 94% of them present only once. The material sequenced was peripheral blood, taken in the third trimester of pregnancy. All receptors derive from a female donor with multiple sclerosis, enrolled in a pregnancy study.

The chain carries TRBV11-2 and TRBJ2-4; tentative D call: TRBD2 (6 bases). Trimming stripped 8 bases from V and 0 bases from J, with 14 bases between. This CDR3 is built from 15 residues. Looked up from germline, CDR1 is SGHAT and CDR2 is FQNNGV. CDR3 amino acids: CASRTWGLAKNIQYF. In DNA form, the CDR3 reads TGTGCCAGCCGGACGTGGGGACTAGCCAAAAACATTCAGTACTTC.

The chain couples TRBV5-1 to TRBJ2-1; 7 bases are shared with TRBD1. Germline V gene data show CDR1 as SGHRS and CDR2 as YFSETQ. This CDR3 region has 13 residues. J was trimmed by 4 bases and V by 6 bases; bases with no gene match: 4. In nucleotides, the CDR3 is TGCGCCAGCACCGTACAGGGGTACAATGAGCAGTTCTTC. It encodes CASTVQGYNEQFF. The full variable domain, completed using reference TRBV5-1 and TRBJ2-1, is KAGVTQTPRYLIKTRGQQVTLSCSPISGHRSVSWYQQTPGQGLQFLFEYFSETQRNKGNFPGRFSGRQFSNSRSEMNVSTLELGDSALYLCASTVQGYNEQFFGPGTRLTVL.

CDR3 sequence (DNA): TGTGCCAGCAGCCAAGCAAACCTAGCGGGGGGGAAGAATGAGCAGTTCTTC. Translation: CASSQANLAGGKNEQFF. This chain uses TRBV4-2 with TRBJ2-1; 12 bases map to TRBD2. Germline V gene lookup returns CDR1 LGHNA and CDR2 YNFKEQ. This CDR3 comprises 17 residues. V trimming: 1 base; J trimming: 7 bases; junction bases outside the gene matches: 8.

The rearrangement links TRBV13 to TRBJ2-7, with no clear D. Germline CDR1 and CDR2: PRHDT and FYEKMQ (reference sequence). The CDR3 spans 13 residues. V dropped 3 bases and J dropped 0 bases, with 6 bases sitting between them. The CDR3 spells CASSFGRSYEQYF. The CDR3, as DNA: TGTGCCAGCAGCTTTGGGCGCTCCTACGAGCAGTACTTC.

V usage is TRBV5-6 and J usage is TRBJ1-1; D remains unclear. The CDR3 runs 13 residues. CDR1 is SGHDT and CDR2 is YYEEEE in the germline V gene. V was trimmed by 6 bases and J by 1 base, leaving 10 bases between them. The CDR3 DNA reads TGTGCCAGCACCACGACGGGGAACACTGAAGCTTTCTTT. It yields the protein CASTTTGNTEAFF.

The CDR3 loop reads CASRTPHRESYEQYF. The CDR3 coding sequence is TGTGCCAGCAGGACCCCCCACAGGGAAAGCTACGAGCAGTACTTC. The chain recombines TRBV6-5 with TRBJ2-7; possible D gene TRBD1, 6 bases. The CDR3 contains 15 residues. From germline, CDR1 is MNHEY and CDR2 SVGAGI. The V end was cut by 6 bases, the J end by 3 bases, with 18 bases between.

The rearrangement uses TRBV7-6 and TRBJ1-1, with TRBD1 matching 10 bases. The CDR3 is 16 amino acids. V lost 2 bases, J lost 1 base, and 4 bases stayed unmatched. Germline V gene lookup returns CDR1 SGHVS and CDR2 FNYEAQ. The DNA of the CDR3 is TGTGCCAGCAGCTTATCAGGGACAGGGGCGAACACTGAAGCTTTCTTT. Residues: CASSLSGTGANTEAFF. The entire variable domain, with the rest obtained from reference TRBV7-6 and TRBJ1-1, is as follows: GAGVSQSPRYKVTKRGQDVALRCDPISGHVSLYWYRQALGQGPEFLTYFNYEAQQDKSGLPNDRFSAERPEGSISTLTIQRTEQRDSAMYRCASSLSGTGANTEAFFGQGTRLTVV.

The chain couples TRBV27 to TRBJ2-7; TRBD1 aligns across 8 bases. The germline V gene has CDR1 MNHEY and CDR2 SMNVEV (reference sequence). The CDR3 contains 14 residues. The trim removed 6 bases at V and 0 bases at J, leaving 4 bases unmatched. The CDR3 here is CASRPTGDSYEQYF. The CDR3 bases are TGTGCCAGCAGACCGACAGGGGACTCCTACGAGCAGTACTTC.

The chain carries TRBV6-5 and TRBJ1-2; 7 nucleotides agree with TRBD1. V lost 8 bases and J lost 5; bases outside the gene matches: 8. The CDR3 sequence is 13 residues long. The germline CDR1 and CDR2 sequences are MNHEY and SVGAGI. As DNA, the CDR3 is TGTGCCAGCGCCGAAGAGGGGGCGTATGGCTACACCTTC. This translates into CASAEEGAYGYTF.

CDR3: CASTGGPGELFF. In DNA, the CDR3 is TGTGCCTCAACAGGGGGTCCCGGGGAGCTGTTTTTT. The chain is built from TRBV6-5 and TRBJ2-2, with 8 bases identical to TRBD1. Germline V lookup: CDR1 MNHEY, CDR2 SVGAGI. Losses at the gene ends were 11 bases for V and 6 bases for J; bases not matched to a gene: 5. The CDR3 runs 12 residues.

The chain has TRBV7-9 and TRBJ2-1; a possible D gene is TRBD2 (6 bases). The germline gives CDR1 SEHNR, CDR2 FQNEAQ (reference sequence). V was cut by 8 bases and J by 13 bases, with 18 bases left in between. The CDR3 spans 12 residues. The CDR3 DNA follows: TGTGCCAGCGGAGGGGTTAGCGCCGAACAGTTCTTC. Translating it yields CASGGVSAEQFF.

This clone was recorded only once. The chain carries TRBV2 and TRBJ2-7; 9 positions agree with TRBD1. In germline, CDR1 is SNHLY, CDR2 FYNNEI. The CDR3 extends over 14 amino acids. Trimming at V came to 7 bases and at J to 0 bases, leaving 4 bases not matched to a gene. DNA for the CDR3: TGTGCCAGCATGGGGACAGGGCTCTCCTACGAGCAGTACTTC. Translating gives CASMGTGLSYEQYF.

The V gene is TRBV27, the J gene TRBJ1-4; D call uncertain. Trimming removed 4 bases from V and 0 bases from J, with 15 bases in between. The CDR3 length is 17 residues. Looked up from germline, CDR1 is MNHEY and CDR2 is SMNVEV (reference sequence). The CDR3, as DNA: TGTGCCAGCAGTTCTCGGAGAGCTAGCGCAACTAATGAAAAACTGTTTTTT. Encoded protein: CASSSRRASATNEKLFF.

The genes are TRBV1 and TRBJ2-5; TRBD2 is taken as the D call from the table, unchecked against the DNA. TRBV1 is a pseudogene. The CDR3 length is 19 residues. CDR3 in DNA: TGCACCAGCAGCCCCATTCCACTAGCGGGGGGGCTGTGGAAGGAGACCCAGTACTTC. Translation: CTSSPIPLAGGLWKETQYF.